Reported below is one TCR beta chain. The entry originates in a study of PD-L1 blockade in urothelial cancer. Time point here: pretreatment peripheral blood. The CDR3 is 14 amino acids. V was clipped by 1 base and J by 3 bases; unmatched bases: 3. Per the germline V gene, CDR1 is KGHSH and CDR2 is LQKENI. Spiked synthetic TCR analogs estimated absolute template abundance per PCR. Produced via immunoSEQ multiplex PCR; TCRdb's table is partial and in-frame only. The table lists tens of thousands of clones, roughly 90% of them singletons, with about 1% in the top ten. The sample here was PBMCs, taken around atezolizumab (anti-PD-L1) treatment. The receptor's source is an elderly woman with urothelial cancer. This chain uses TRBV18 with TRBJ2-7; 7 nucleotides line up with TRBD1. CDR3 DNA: TGTGCCAGCTCACCACGCGGACAGGACTACGAGCAGTACTTC. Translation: CASSPRGQDYEQYF.